The 15 T cell receptor beta chains listed next were all sequenced from one sample in a study of blood T cell repertoires in COVID-19. Some clones are missing from TCRdb's copy, which holds only in-frame ones; the method was immunoSEQ multiplex PCR. The table lists about 130,000 clones, roughly 80% of them singletons. The material sequenced was PBMCs or T cells enriched from blood (not recorded which). These receptors were collected from a man in his fifties or sixties who had recovered from COVID-19.

V is TRBV18 and J is TRBJ2-7, with TRBD1 as a possible D gene (6 bases). Germline V gene sequence: CDR1 KGHSH, CDR2 LQKENI. Between the trimmed V and J ends, which lost 5 bases and 0 bases, there was a span of 11 bases. The CDR3 spans 14 residues. CDR3 protein: CASSSRDNSYEQYF. The CDR3 DNA follows: TGTGCCAGCTCAAGCCGGGACAACTCCTACGAGCAGTACTTC.

The rearrangement joins TRBV19 to TRBJ1-4, with 7 bases matching TRBD1. Germline lookup yields CDR1 LNHDA and CDR2 SQIVND (reference sequence). CDR3 size: 14 residues. Trimming at V came to 5 bases and at J to 11 bases, leaving 11 bases not matched to a gene. This CDR3 reads CASSQPGDRDKLFF. In DNA, the CDR3 is TGTGCCAGTAGTCAACCTGGCGACAGGGACAAACTGTTTTTT.

This sequence joins TRBV10-1 and TRBJ2-5; 11 bases are shared with TRBD1. Germline lookup yields CDR1 WNHNN and CDR2 SYGVQD (reference sequence). The CDR3 has 16 amino acids. V was clipped by 6 bases and J by 2 bases; unmatched bases: 8. CDR3 nucleotide sequence: TGCGCCAGCAGCGAGGACAGGGGGCTCTTTCAAGAGACCCAGTACTTC. It encodes CASSEDRGLFQETQYF.

In DNA, the CDR3 is TGCGCCAGCAGCTTGTTCAGCGGGGGCACCGGGGAGCTGTTTTTT. Translation: CASSLFSGGTGELFF. This chain links TRBV5-1 with TRBJ2-2; 8 nucleotides line up with TRBD2. V dropped 1 base and J dropped 4; count of bases not matched to a gene: 3. Germline CDR1 SGHRS, CDR2 YFSETQ. CDR3 size: 15 residues.

The genes are TRBV11-2 and TRBJ2-5; the D gene is possibly TRBD1 (6 bases). V was trimmed by 5 bases and J by 5 bases, leaving 6 bases between them. Germline CDR1 SGHAT, CDR2 FQNNGV. The CDR3 has 11 amino acids. CDR3 region: CASSQGETQYF. CDR3 DNA sequence: TGTGCCAGCAGCCAGGGGGAGACCCAGTACTTC.

The chain joins TRBV30 to TRBJ1-4; no definite D call. Germline-derived CDR1 and CDR2 are GTSNPN and SVGIG (reference sequence). The V and J ends lost 1 base and 3 bases respectively, with 6 bases between them. The length of the CDR3 is 13 residues. CDR3 nucleotide sequence: TGTGCCTGGAGTGGCCAGGCTAATGAAAAACTGTTTTTT. Its protein is CAWSGQANEKLFF.

This clone was seen a handful of times. This chain connects TRBV7-2 to TRBJ1-3; TRBD1 matches 11 bases. V gave up 3 bases and J gave up 4 bases; unmatched junction bases: 8. Germline CDR1 is SGHTA and CDR2 is FQGNSA. This CDR3 has 17 amino acids. The CDR3 region is CASSFDGQGAGGNTIYF. DNA for the CDR3: TGTGCCAGCAGCTTCGACGGACAGGGGGCAGGAGGAAACACCATATATTTT.

The chain joins TRBV12-3 or TRBV12-4 to TRBJ2-3; D uncertain. The length of the CDR3 is 12 residues. The V and J ends lost 1 base and 6 bases respectively, with 5 bases between them. CDR3 amino acids: CASSLDADTQYF. For the CDR3, the DNA is TGTGCCAGCAGTTTAGACGCGGATACGCAGTATTTT.

The CDR3 coding sequence is TGTGCCAGCAGTCGGGACAGCACTAATGAAAAACTGTTTTTT. It translates to CASSRDSTNEKLFF. The rearrangement uses TRBV13 and TRBJ1-4, with 7 bases that match TRBD1. V shed 6 bases and J 2 bases; nucleotides not matched to a gene: 3. Germline V gene data show CDR1 as PRHDT and CDR2 as FYEKMQ (reference sequence). CDR3 length equals 14 residues.

The rearrangement joins TRBV19 to TRBJ2-7, with TRBD2 matching over 13 bases. This CDR3 spans 15 amino acids. V trimming: 5 bases; J trimming: 4 bases; junction bases outside the gene matches: 5. Per germline, CDR1 LNHDA and CDR2 SQIVND (reference sequence). The CDR3 loop is CASSATSGGAYEQYF. The CDR3 nucleotides are TGTGCCAGTAGTGCTACTAGCGGGGGGGCTTACGAGCAGTACTTC. Drawing the rest from reference TRBV19 and TRBJ2-7, the complete variable domain is DGGITQSPKYLFRKEGQNVTLSCEQNLNHDAMYWYRQDPGQGLRLIYYSQIVNDFQKGDIAEGYSVSREKKESFPLTVTSAQKNPTAFYLCASSATSGGAYEQYFGPGTRLTVT.

The CDR3 here is CASRASGGASYEQYF. In DNA, the CDR3 is TGTGCCAGCAGGGCTAGCGGGGGGGCCTCCTACGAGCAGTACTTC. This sequence joins TRBV6-5 and TRBJ2-7; TRBD2 aligns across 12 bases. Germline V gene data show CDR1 as MNHEY and CDR2 as SVGAGI. The CDR3 has 15 amino acids. V shed 6 bases, J shed 0 bases, and the junction held 3 bases outside the gene matches.

CDR3: CASSLDSPYNEQFF. CDR3 nucleotides: TGCGCCAGCAGCTTGGACAGTCCCTACAATGAGCAGTTCTTC. The J gene is TRBJ2-1, the V gene TRBV5-1; D is undetermined. Trimming took 0 bases from V and 2 from J, leaving 6 bases between them. Per the germline V gene, CDR1 is SGHRS and CDR2 is YFSETQ. The CDR3 length is 14 residues. The full variable domain, completed using reference TRBV5-1 and TRBJ2-1, is KAGVTQTPRYLIKTRGQQVTLSCSPISGHRSVSWYQQTPGQGLQFLFEYFSETQRNKGNFPGRFSGRQFSNSRSEMNVSTLELGDSALYLCASSLDSPYNEQFFGPGTRLTVL.

The V call is TRBV29-1, the J call TRBJ1-3; no firm D call. V was trimmed by 4 bases and J by 3 bases, leaving 10 bases between them. The germline V gene encodes CDR1 SQVTM and CDR2 ANQGSEA. There are 13 residues in the CDR3. The CDR3, as DNA: TGCAGCGTTGCTACGACAAGTGGAAACACCATATATTTT. Encoded protein: CSVATTSGNTIYF. Complete variable domain (other parts from reference TRBV29-1 and TRBJ1-3): SAVISQKPSRDICQRGTSLTIQCQVDSQVTMMFWYRQQPGQSLTLIATANQGSEATYESGFVIDKFPISRPNLTFSTLTVSNMSPEDSSIYLCSVATTSGNTIYFGEGSWLTVV.

In DNA, the CDR3 is TGTGCCAGCACGGGACAACTCACAGATACGCAGTATTTT. The encoded protein is CASTGQLTDTQYF. The gene calls are TRBV7-9 and TRBJ2-3; maybe TRBD1 (6 bases). V was shortened by 7 bases and J by 2 bases, with 10 bases between the two germline ends. The germline V gene encodes CDR1 SEHNR and CDR2 FQNEAQ (reference sequence). The CDR3 runs 13 residues. Complete variable domain (other parts from reference TRBV7-9 and TRBJ2-3): DTGVSQNPRHKITKRGQNVTFRCDPISEHNRLYWYRQTLGQGPEFLTYFQNEAQLEKSRLLSDRFSAERPKGSFSTLEIQRTEQGDSAMYLCASTGQLTDTQYFGPGTRLTVL.

V is TRBV19 and J is TRBJ1-2, with a weak D call TRBD1 (5 bases). Between the trimmed V and J ends, which lost 5 bases and 2 bases, there was a span of 15 bases. The CDR3 sequence is 15 residues long. Looked up from germline, CDR1 is LNHDA and CDR2 is SQIVND (reference sequence). The CDR3: CASSPLGGENYGYTF. The CDR3 DNA is TGTGCCAGTAGTCCACTCGGGGGGGAAAACTATGGCTACACCTTC. The full variable domain, in which reference TRBV19 and TRBJ1-2 provide the parts outside the CDR3, is DGGITQSPKYLFRKEGQNVTLSCEQNLNHDAMYWYRQDPGQGLRLIYYSQIVNDFQKGDIAEGYSVSREKKESFPLTVTSAQKNPTAFYLCASSPLGGENYGYTFGSGTRLTVV.